Below are 6 T cell receptor beta chains sequenced from a single sample in a study of early T cells in non-severe SARS-CoV-2 infection. MiXCR, run by TCRdb on the 5' RACE reads, gives a single entry per CDR3 protein. This sample carries roughly 58,000 distinct CDR3 sequences, under 7.5% of them seen once, and the ten largest clones take around 4%. Sequenced input: whole blood. Source of these receptors: an adult who was a healthcare worker with PCR-confirmed SARS-CoV-2 infection or an uninfected control (not recorded which).

This clonotype was recorded a few times. V and J are TRBV11-2 and TRBJ2-7, with 10 bases identical to TRBD1. The J segment lost 1 base and the V segment lost 5 bases, leaving 5 bases of the junction unmatched. Germline V gene sequence: CDR1 SGHAT, CDR2 FQNNGV. CDR3 size: 15 residues. The CDR3 DNA sequence: TGTGCCAGCAGCACGGGACAGGGGAGGTCCTACGAGCAGTACTTC. It encodes CASSTGQGRSYEQYF.

At least ten counts were recorded for this clonotype. The chain uses TRBV10-3 and TRBJ2-1; 11 bases agree with TRBD2. Trimming cost V 0 bases and J 0 bases; bases outside gene matches: 7. The CDR3 extends over 19 amino acids. Germline loops: CDR1 ENHRY, CDR2 SYGVKD. CDR3 coding DNA: TGTGCCATCAGTGAGTCCGCACTAGCGGGGGCCAGCTCCTACAATGAGCAGTTCTTC. This encodes CAISESALAGASSYNEQFF.

This clonotype was counted ten times or more. This CDR3 is CASSFIPYEQYF. CDR3 DNA: TGTGCCAGCAGTTTTATACCTTACGAGCAGTACTTC. This sequence joins TRBV12-3 or TRBV12-4 and TRBJ2-7; no definite D call. The V and J ends lost 3 bases and 4 bases respectively, with 7 bases between them. The CDR3 has 12 amino acids.

This clonotype turned up a few times. The chain links TRBV5-4 to TRBJ2-5; TRBD1 might be the D (6 bases). The V end was cut by 0 bases, the J end by 2 bases, with 8 bases between. This CDR3 has 14 residues. Per germline, CDR1 SGHNT and CDR2 YYREEE (reference sequence). This CDR3 is CASSLEDSQETQYF. DNA for the CDR3: TGTGCCAGCAGCTTGGAGGACAGTCAAGAGACCCAGTACTTC. The variable domain in full, completed from reference TRBV5-4 and TRBJ2-5, reads ETGVTQSPTHLIKTRGQQVTLRCSSQSGHNTVSWYQQALGQGPQFIFQYYREEENGRGNFPPRFSGLQFPNYSSELNVNALELDDSALYLCASSLEDSQETQYFGPGTRLLVL.

V is TRBV28 and J is TRBJ2-2; possible D gene TRBD1, 6 bases. V lost 5 bases and J 7 bases, leaving 8 bases between the germline ends. This CDR3 region has 12 residues. CDR1 and CDR2 (germline): MDHEN, SYDVKM. The CDR3 spells CASSGTIGELFF. The CDR3 coding sequence is TGTGCCAGCAGTGGGACAATCGGGGAGCTGTTTTTT.

This clonotype was seen repeatedly, ten times or more. The chain is built from TRBV20-1 and TRBJ2-1, with 10 positions matching TRBD2. The CDR3 totals 13 residues. The germline V gene encodes CDR1 DFQATT and CDR2 SNEGSKA (reference sequence). V lost 6 bases to trimming and J lost 7 bases; unmatched junction nucleotides: 6. The CDR3 spells CSASSGGGNEQFF. CDR3 nucleotides: TGCAGTGCCTCTAGCGGGGGAGGGAATGAGCAGTTCTTC.